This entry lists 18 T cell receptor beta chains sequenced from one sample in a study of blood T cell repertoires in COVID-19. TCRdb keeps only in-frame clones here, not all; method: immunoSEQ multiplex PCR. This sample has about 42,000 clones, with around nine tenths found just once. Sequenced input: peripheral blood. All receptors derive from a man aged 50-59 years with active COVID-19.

The CDR3 loop reads CASSPLMETQYF. The CDR3, as DNA: TGTGCCAGCAGTCCTCTAATGGAGACCCAGTACTTC. The chain is built from TRBV27 and TRBJ2-5; D is unresolved. Trimming pared 5 bases from V and 5 bases from J, leaving 9 bases between. CDR1 and CDR2 (germline): MNHEY, SMNVEV (reference sequence). The CDR3 consists of 12 residues.

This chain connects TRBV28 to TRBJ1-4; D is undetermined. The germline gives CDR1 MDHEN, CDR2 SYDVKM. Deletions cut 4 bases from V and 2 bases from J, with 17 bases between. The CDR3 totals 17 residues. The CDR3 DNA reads TGTGCCAGCAGTTGGCGGAAAATCATGGCGACTAATGAAAAACTGTTTTTT. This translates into CASSWRKIMATNEKLFF.

In nucleotides, the CDR3 is TGTGCCAGCAATAGGGGCCTTAACACTGAAGCTTTCTTT. Encoded protein: CASNRGLNTEAFF. V usage is TRBV5-6 and J usage is TRBJ1-1; D is possibly TRBD1 (5 bases). The V gene's germline CDR1 is SGHDT and CDR2 YYEEEE. Trimming shortened V by 6 bases and J by 2 bases, and 11 bases separated the two germline ends. The CDR3 is 13 residues long.

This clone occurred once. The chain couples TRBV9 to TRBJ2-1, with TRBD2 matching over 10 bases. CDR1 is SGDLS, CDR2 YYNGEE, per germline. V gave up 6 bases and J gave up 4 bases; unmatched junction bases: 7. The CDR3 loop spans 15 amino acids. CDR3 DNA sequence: TGTGCCAGCACCGTGGGAGCGGGGGGGTACAATGAGCAGTTCTTC. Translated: CASTVGAGGYNEQFF.

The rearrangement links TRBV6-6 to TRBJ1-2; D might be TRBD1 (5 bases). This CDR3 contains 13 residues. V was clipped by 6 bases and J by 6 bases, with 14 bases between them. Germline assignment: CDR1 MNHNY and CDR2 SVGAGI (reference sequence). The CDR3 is CASSAQGKDGYTF. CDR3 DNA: TGTGCCAGCAGCGCCCAGGGAAAGGATGGCTACACCTTC.

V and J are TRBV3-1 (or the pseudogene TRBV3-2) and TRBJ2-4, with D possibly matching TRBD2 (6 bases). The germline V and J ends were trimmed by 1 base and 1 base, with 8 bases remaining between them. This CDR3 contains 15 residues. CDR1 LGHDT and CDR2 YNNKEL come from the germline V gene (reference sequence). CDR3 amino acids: CASSQGAGAKNIQYF. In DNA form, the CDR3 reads TGTGCCAGCAGCCAAGGGGCGGGGGCCAAAAACATTCAGTACTTC.

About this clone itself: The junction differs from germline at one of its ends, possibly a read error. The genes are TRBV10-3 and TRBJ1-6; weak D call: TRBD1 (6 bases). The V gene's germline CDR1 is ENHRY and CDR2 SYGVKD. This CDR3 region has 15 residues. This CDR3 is CAVSQGSSYNSPLHF. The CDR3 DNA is TGTGCCGTCAGTCAGGGGAGCTCCTATAATTCACCCCTCCACTTT.

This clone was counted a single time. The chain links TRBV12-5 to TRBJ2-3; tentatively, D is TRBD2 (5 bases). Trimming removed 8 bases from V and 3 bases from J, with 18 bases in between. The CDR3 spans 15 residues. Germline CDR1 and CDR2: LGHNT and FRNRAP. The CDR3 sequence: CASRGEGWGTDTQYF. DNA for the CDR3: TGTGCTAGTCGTGGTGAGGGATGGGGTACAGATACGCAGTATTTT.

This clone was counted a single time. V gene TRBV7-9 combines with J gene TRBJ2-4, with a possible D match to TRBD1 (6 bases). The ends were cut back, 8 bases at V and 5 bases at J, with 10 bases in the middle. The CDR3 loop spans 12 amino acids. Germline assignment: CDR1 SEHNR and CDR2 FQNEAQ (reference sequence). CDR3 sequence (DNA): TGTGCCAGCGGGTGGGGGCAAAACATTCAGTACTTC. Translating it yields CASGWGQNIQYF.

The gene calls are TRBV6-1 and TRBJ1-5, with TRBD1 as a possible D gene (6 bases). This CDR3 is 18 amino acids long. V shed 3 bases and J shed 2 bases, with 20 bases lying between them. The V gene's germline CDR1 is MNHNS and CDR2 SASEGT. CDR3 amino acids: CASSDGQGFYRGNQPQHF. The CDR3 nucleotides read TGTGCCAGCAGTGATGGGCAGGGGTTTTATAGGGGCAATCAGCCCCAGCATTTT.

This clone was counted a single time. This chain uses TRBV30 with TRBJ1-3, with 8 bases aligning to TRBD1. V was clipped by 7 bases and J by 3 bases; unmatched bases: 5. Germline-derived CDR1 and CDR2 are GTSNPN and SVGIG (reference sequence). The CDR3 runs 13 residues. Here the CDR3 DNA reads TGTGCCTCCCAGGGGGCTAGTGGAAACACCATATATTTT. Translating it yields CASQGASGNTIYF.

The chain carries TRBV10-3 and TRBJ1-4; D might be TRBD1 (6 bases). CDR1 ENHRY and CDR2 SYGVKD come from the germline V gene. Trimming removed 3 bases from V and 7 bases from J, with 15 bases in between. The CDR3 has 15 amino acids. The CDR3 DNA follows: TGTGCCATCAGTGACTTCGGGACACAGAGTGAAAAACTGTTTTTT. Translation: CAISDFGTQSEKLFF.

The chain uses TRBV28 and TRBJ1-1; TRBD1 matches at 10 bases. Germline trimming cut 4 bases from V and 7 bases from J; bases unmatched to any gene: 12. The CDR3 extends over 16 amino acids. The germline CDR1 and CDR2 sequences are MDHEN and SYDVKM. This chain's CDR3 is CASSSPPTGGGVEAFF. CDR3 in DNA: TGTGCCAGCAGTTCCCCCCCGACAGGGGGCGGGGTTGAAGCTTTCTTT.

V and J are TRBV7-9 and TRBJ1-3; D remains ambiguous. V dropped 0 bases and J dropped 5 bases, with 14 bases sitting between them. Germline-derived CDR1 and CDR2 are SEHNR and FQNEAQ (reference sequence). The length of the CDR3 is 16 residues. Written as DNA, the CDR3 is TGTGCCAGCAGCTTAGCTGGGTCGGGGAAGCGAAACACCATATATTTT. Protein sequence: CASSLAGSGKRNTIYF.

The DNA for the CDR3 is TGTGCCAGCAGTTTAGGGGCAGCCGGGGGTAACTATGGCTACACCTTC. It specifies CASSLGAAGGNYGYTF. The chain combines TRBV28 with TRBJ1-2; tentatively, D is TRBD1 (5 bases). V was trimmed by 2 bases and J by 1 base, leaving 14 bases between them. The CDR3 is 16 residues long. CDR1 is MDHEN and CDR2 is SYDVKM in the germline V gene.

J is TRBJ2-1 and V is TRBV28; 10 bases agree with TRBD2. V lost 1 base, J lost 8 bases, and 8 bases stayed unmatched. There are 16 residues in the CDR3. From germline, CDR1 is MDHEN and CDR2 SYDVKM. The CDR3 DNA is TGTGCCAGCAGTTTATTCGCTAGCGGGAGTGGGGATGAGCAGTTCTTC. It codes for CASSLFASGSGDEQFF.

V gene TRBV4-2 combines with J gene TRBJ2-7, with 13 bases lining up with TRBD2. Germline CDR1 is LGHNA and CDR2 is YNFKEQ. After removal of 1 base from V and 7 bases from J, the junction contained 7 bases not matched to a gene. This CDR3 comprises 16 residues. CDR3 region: CASSQVETGLAGEQYF. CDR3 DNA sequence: TGTGCCAGCAGCCAAGTCGAAACGGGACTAGCGGGAGAGCAGTACTTC.

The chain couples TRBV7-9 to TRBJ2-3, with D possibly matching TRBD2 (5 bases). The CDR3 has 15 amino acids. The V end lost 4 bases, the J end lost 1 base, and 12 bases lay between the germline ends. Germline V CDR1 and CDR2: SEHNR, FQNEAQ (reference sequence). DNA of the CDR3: TGTGCCAGCAGCTCCTCTATGCGGGGCACAGATACGCAGTATTTT. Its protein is CASSSSMRGTDTQYF.